The 32 T cell receptor beta chains below all came from one sample that was sequenced in a study of T-cell memory formation after mild COVID-19. TCRdb re-called the 5' RACE reads through MiXCR, storing one row per CDR3 protein. In the table there are roughly 130,000 distinct CDR3 sequences, about 18% of which are singletons. Sequencing was carried out using PBMCs or a T cell subset sorted from them (not recorded which). These receptors all come from a man between 18 and 35 years old who had mild COVID-19 (a few samples of this study predate the infection). Cell type and time point are not known.

This clonotype has ten or more counts. This chain connects TRBV12-3 or TRBV12-4 to TRBJ1-5; D unclear. This CDR3 is built from 12 residues. The V end was cut by 2 bases, the J end by 7 bases, with 6 bases between. The CDR3 nucleotides are TGTGCCAGCAGTTTAATGTGGCAGCCCCAGCATTTT. Residues: CASSLMWQPQHF.

There are many counts of this clonotype. The V and J genes are TRBV20-1 and TRBJ2-7; D is undetermined. V was cut by 8 bases and J by 4 bases, with 6 bases left in between. Germline CDR1 reads DFQATT; CDR2 reads SNEGSKA (reference sequence). This CDR3 spans 9 amino acids. CDR3: CSPPYEQYF. In DNA, the CDR3 is TGCAGTCCCCCGTACGAGCAGTACTTC.

This clonotype was detected a few times. The rearrangement joins TRBV5-1 to TRBJ2-7; the D gene could be TRBD1 or TRBD2 (5 bases each). The CDR3 spans 14 residues. From germline, CDR1 is SGHRS and CDR2 YFSETQ. Deletions cut 0 bases from V and 6 bases from J, with 13 bases between. In DNA form, the CDR3 reads TGCGCCAGCAGCTTGGTGGGGGAGCCTGGCGAGCAGTACTTC. This codes for CASSLVGEPGEQYF.

This clonotype has just a few counts. The chain employs TRBV10-3 and TRBJ2-3, with TRBD1 identical over 7 bases. CDR3 length: 15 residues. V lost 4 bases, J lost 3 bases, and 7 bases stayed unmatched. CDR1 is ENHRY and CDR2 is SYGVKD in the germline V gene. CDR3 protein: CAISVSGGETDTQYF. The CDR3 DNA reads TGTGCCATCAGTGTATCAGGGGGTGAGACAGATACGCAGTATTTT.

This clonotype turned up a few times. CDR3 protein: CASSYSRGNQPQHF. In DNA form, the CDR3 reads TGTGCCAGCAGTTATAGCAGGGGCAATCAGCCCCAGCATTTT. The chain uses TRBV6-6 and TRBJ1-5; tentatively, D is TRBD1 (5 bases). Germline loops: CDR1 MNHNY, CDR2 SVGAGI (reference sequence). The CDR3 loop spans 14 amino acids. Trimming left V 3 bases short and J 2 bases short, with 8 bases between.

A few counts support this clonotype. This rearrangement joins TRBV11-2 to TRBJ2-5; unclear D gene. Germline assignment: CDR1 SGHAT and CDR2 FQNNGV. This CDR3 has 11 amino acids. V gave up 5 bases and J gave up 7 bases, with 8 bases separating them. The CDR3 here is CASSPYGTQYF. CDR3 coding DNA: TGTGCCAGCAGCCCCTACGGGACCCAGTACTTC.

This clonotype was detected a few times. The chain is built from TRBV4-1 and TRBJ1-2; 7 bases match TRBD1. CDR1 is MGHRA, CDR2 YSYEKL, per germline. This CDR3 is built from 13 residues. V lost 4 bases and J lost 6; bases outside the gene matches: 5. The CDR3 bases are TGCGCCAGCAGCCTCGGGACAGCTGATGGCTACACCTTC. This codes for CASSLGTADGYTF.

This clonotype has a handful of counts. The V call is TRBV30, the J call TRBJ1-1; D remains unclear. The germline gives CDR1 GTSNPN, CDR2 SVGIG (reference sequence). Trimming removed 4 bases from V and 4 bases from J, with 13 bases in between. The CDR3 length is 13 residues. This CDR3 is CAWMSYSRTEAFF. CDR3 in DNA: TGTGCCTGGATGTCTTATTCCCGCACTGAAGCTTTCTTT.

This chain links TRBV5-1 with TRBJ2-6, with D possibly being TRBD1 or TRBD2 (6 bases each). The V gene's germline CDR1 is SGHRS and CDR2 YFSETQ. The CDR3 totals 17 residues. V gave up 5 bases and J gave up 4 bases, with 19 bases separating them. CDR3 coding DNA: TGCGCCAGCAGGTACACGGGGGCACCCTCGGGGGCCAACGTCCTGACTTTC. Residues: CASRYTGAPSGANVLTF.

The rearrangement uses TRBV5-6 and TRBJ1-3, with unresolved D. This CDR3 has 13 amino acids. From germline, CDR1 is SGHDT and CDR2 YYEEEE. Between the trimmed V and J ends, which lost 4 bases and 0 bases, there was a span of 5 bases. The CDR3 loop reads CASSQISGNTIYF. The CDR3 DNA reads as TGTGCCAGCAGCCAGATCTCTGGAAACACCATATATTTT.

V gene TRBV24-1 combines with J gene TRBJ2-2; perhaps TRBD1 as D (6 bases). V was clipped by 1 base and J by 10 bases, with 9 bases between them. CDR1 and CDR2 from the germline V gene are KGHDR and SFDVKD. This CDR3 is 13 amino acids long. The CDR3 region is CATSDLQGVELFF. CDR3 in DNA: TGTGCCACCAGTGATTTACAGGGTGTGGAGCTGTTTTTT.

The chain couples TRBV6-2 or TRBV6-3 to TRBJ2-7; D not resolved. Per germline, CDR1 MNHEY and CDR2 SVGEGT. CDR3 length: 13 residues. V lost 6 bases and J 6 bases, leaving 15 bases between the germline ends. CDR3 region: CASRQAPFLEQYV. The CDR3 coding sequence is TGTGCCAGCAGGCAGGCCCCGTTCCTCGAGCAGTACGTC.

On this clonotype itself: The CDR3 carries no conserved terminal phenylalanine or tryptophan, so it likely arises from a read error. This chain joins TRBV7-2 and TRBJ1-1; 7 positions match TRBD1. Germline CDR1 reads SGHTA; CDR2 reads FQGNSA. V was pared by 5 bases and J by 4 bases, with 10 bases of the junction left unmatched. The CDR3 consists of 15 residues. The CDR3 spells CASSRKRAGGTEAFL. CDR3 nucleotide sequence: TGTGCCAGCAGCAGAAAACGGGCAGGGGGCACTGAAGCTTTCTTA.

This clonotype was seen more than once but under ten times. The rearrangement joins TRBV7-2 to TRBJ1-2; D may be TRBD1 (6 bases). Germline loops: CDR1 SGHTA, CDR2 FQGNSA. Trimming removed 1 base from V and 8 bases from J, with 20 bases in between. This CDR3 has 16 amino acids. The CDR3 bases are TGTGCCAGCAGCTTAGTGGCTGGGGGGCAAGTACTCGGCTACACCTTC. Residues: CASSLVAGGQVLGYTF.

The CDR3: CASSLVGTIETQYF. The CDR3 region has the DNA TGTGCCAGCAGCTTGGTTGGGACCATAGAGACCCAGTACTTC. The chain is built from TRBV5-5 and TRBJ2-5; D tentatively fits TRBD1 or TRBD2 (5 bases each). V shed 0 bases and J shed 4 bases, with 10 bases lying between them. The CDR3 extends over 14 amino acids. Germline V lookup: CDR1 SGHKS, CDR2 YYEKEE (reference sequence).

This clonotype was found a few times. The rearrangement links TRBV6-2 or TRBV6-3 to TRBJ2-1, with 7 bases fitting TRBD1. This CDR3 region has 15 residues. Germline lookup yields CDR1 MNHEY and CDR2 SVGEGT. V lost 5 bases to trimming and J lost 5 bases; unmatched junction nucleotides: 9. This chain's CDR3 is CASSPSRDRDNEQFF. The DNA for the CDR3 is TGTGCCAGCAGTCCATCCCGGGACAGAGACAATGAGCAGTTCTTC.

This sequence joins TRBV11-2 and TRBJ2-2; perhaps TRBD1 as D (5 bases). Germline values: CDR1 SGHAT, CDR2 FQNNGV. The length of the CDR3 is 14 residues. The germline V and J ends were trimmed by 1 base and 4 bases, with 7 bases remaining between them. The DNA of the CDR3 is TGTGCCAGCAGCTTAGTTAGGGGCACCGGGGAGCTGTTTTTT. As protein: CASSLVRGTGELFF.

The chain employs TRBV12-3 or TRBV12-4 and TRBJ1-1, with D tentatively TRBD1 (5 bases). V lost 3 bases and J 5 bases, leaving 16 bases between the germline ends. The CDR3 covers 15 residues. CDR3 region: CASSFPHAGDTEAFF. CDR3 nucleotides: TGTGCCAGCAGTTTCCCCCACGCGGGGGATACTGAAGCTTTCTTT.

This clonotype showed up just a few times. This chain uses TRBV7-9 with TRBJ1-2; D is perhaps TRBD1 (5 bases). This CDR3 spans 15 amino acids. The germline CDR1 and CDR2 sequences are SEHNR and FQNEAQ (reference sequence). The V end lost 2 bases, the J end lost 3 bases, and 13 bases lay between the germline ends. The chain's CDR3 is CASSLLTSGYYGYTF. CDR3 coding DNA: TGTGCCAGCAGCTTACTAACGTCAGGGTACTATGGCTACACCTTC.

This clonotype has a single count. This chain joins TRBV12-3 or TRBV12-4 and TRBJ1-5; D might be TRBD1 (5 bases). V dropped 4 bases and J dropped 11 bases, with 12 bases sitting between them. The CDR3 is 12 residues long. Here the CDR3 reads CASSSQGGTQHF. In DNA form, the CDR3 reads TGTGCCAGCAGTTCCCAGGGAGGGACCCAGCATTTT.

This clonotype was picked up a small number of times. The CDR3 DNA reads as TGCGCCAGCACCCGGACTAGCAGCAATGAGCAGTTCTTC. Amino acids: CASTRTSSNEQFF. The rearrangement uses TRBV5-1 and TRBJ2-1, with 8 bases lining up with TRBD2. The V gene end was trimmed by 6 bases and the J gene end by 6 bases; junction bases not matched to a gene: 5. The V gene's germline CDR1 is SGHRS and CDR2 YFSETQ. The CDR3 has 13 residues.

This clonotype was observed a handful of times. V gene TRBV10-3 combines with J gene TRBJ2-3, with a possible D match to TRBD2 (6 bases). The germline V and J ends were trimmed by 6 bases and 6 bases, with 16 bases remaining between them. The CDR3 sequence is 14 residues long. CDR1 and CDR2 (germline): ENHRY, SYGVKD. The DNA for the CDR3 is TGTGCCATCAGGCCGGACGCCCGGGGGGATACGCAGTATTTT. Its translation: CAIRPDARGDTQYF.

Ten or more counts support this clonotype. This sequence joins TRBV6-2 or TRBV6-3 and TRBJ1-2, with TRBD1 as a possible D gene (6 bases). The V end was cut by 7 bases, the J end by 5 bases, with 26 bases between. This CDR3 region has 17 residues. CDR1 is MNHEY and CDR2 is SVGEGT in the germline V gene. This CDR3 reads CASNDQRDTLKGYGYTF. The CDR3 DNA sequence: TGTGCCAGCAACGACCAGCGGGACACCCTTAAGGGGTATGGCTACACCTTC.

The rearrangement uses TRBV18 and TRBJ1-4; a weak D match, TRBD1 (5 bases). This CDR3 spans 14 amino acids. The V end was cut by 6 bases, the J end by 6 bases, with 14 bases between. Germline CDR1 KGHSH, CDR2 LQKENI. Here the CDR3 DNA reads TGTGCCAGCTCCCCTCGCCCGGGGGATGAAAAACTGTTTTTT. This codes for CASSPRPGDEKLFF.

The V and J genes are TRBV5-1 and TRBJ1-5, with D possibly matching TRBD1 (5 bases). Trimming took off 0 bases at V and 3 bases at J, with 13 bases between the two ends. The CDR3 is made up of 16 amino acids. Germline assignment: CDR1 SGHRS and CDR2 YFSETQ. Written as DNA, the CDR3 is TGCGCCAGCAGCTTGGGTATCGGGGGGTACAATCAGCCCCAGCATTTT. Encoded protein: CASSLGIGGYNQPQHF.

This clonotype has only a few counts. This chain connects TRBV7-9 to TRBJ2-3; either TRBD1 or TRBD2 may supply D (6 bases each). CDR1 and CDR2 from the germline V gene are SEHNR and FQNEAQ (reference sequence). The length of the CDR3 is 15 residues. Trimming pared 2 bases from V and 14 bases from J, leaving 23 bases between. The CDR3 here is CASSLSRGGGSHPYF. CDR3 sequence (DNA): TGTGCCAGCAGCTTAAGTAGAGGGGGAGGTTCCCACCCGTATTTT. The variable domain in full, with the rest retrieved from reference TRBV7-9 and TRBJ2-3, is DTGVSQNPRHKITKRGQNVTFRCDPISEHNRLYWYRQTLGQGPEFLTYFQNEAQLEKSRLLSDRFSAERPKGSFSTLEIQRTEQGDSAMYLCASSLSRGGGSHPYFGPGTRLTVL.

The V call is TRBV5-6, the J call TRBJ1-5; D remains unclear. The CDR3 spans 14 residues. The V and J ends lost 2 bases and 5 bases respectively, with 11 bases between them. From germline, CDR1 is SGHDT and CDR2 YYEEEE. In DNA form, the CDR3 reads TGTGCCAGCAGCTTATTTTACGGTGATCAGCCCCAGCATTTT. Translated: CASSLFYGDQPQHF. The entire variable domain, with the rest obtained from reference TRBV5-6 and TRBJ1-5, is as follows: DAGVTQSPTHLIKTRGQQVTLRCSPKSGHDTVSWYQQALGQGPQFIFQYYEEEERQRGNFPDRFSGHQFPNYSSELNVNALLLGDSALYLCASSLFYGDQPQHFGDGTRLSIL.

The V call is TRBV20-1, the J call TRBJ2-5; D call uncertain. Germline CDR1 is DFQATT and CDR2 is SNEGSKA (reference sequence). V lost 2 bases, J lost 3 bases, and 7 bases lay in between. The length of the CDR3 is 12 residues. CDR3 nucleotide sequence: TGCAGTGCTAGAAGGGTAAAAGAGACCCAGTACTTC. This gives the protein CSARRVKETQYF.

This clonotype was recorded many times. The CDR3 nucleotides read TGCAGTGCTTACGAACTAGCGGGGGGTTTGGGGGTCACAGATACGCAGTATTTT. The encoded protein is CSAYELAGGLGVTDTQYF. The rearrangement uses TRBV20-1 and TRBJ2-3, with 12 bases identical to TRBD2. From germline, CDR1 is DFQATT and CDR2 SNEGSKA (reference sequence). This CDR3 has 18 amino acids. After removal of 5 bases from V and 2 bases from J, the junction contained 14 bases not matched to a gene.

This clonotype was counted only a few times. The chain is built from TRBV12-3 or TRBV12-4 and TRBJ2-3; D is uncertain. The V end lost 5 bases, the J end lost 4 bases, and 16 bases lay between the germline ends. The CDR3 has 15 residues. The CDR3, as DNA: TGTGCCAGCAGTGGGCTAGATTGGGAACCAGATACGCAGTATTTT. Translating it yields CASSGLDWEPDTQYF.

This clonotype was seen only a few times. A much more abundant neighbour one base away suggests this may be a read error. The V and J genes are TRBV9 and TRBJ2-5; D is unclear. Trimming took off 3 bases at V and 0 bases at J, with 3 bases between the two ends. Per germline, CDR1 SGDLS and CDR2 YYNGEE. The CDR3 sequence is 12 residues long. CDR3: CASSANQETQYF. The CDR3 DNA reads TGTGCCAGCAGCGCCAACCAAGAGACCCAGTACTTC.

This clonotype was counted between two and nine times. The chain has TRBV7-2 and TRBJ2-5, with 9 nucleotides matching TRBD2. Germline-derived CDR1 and CDR2 are SGHTA and FQGNSA. V shed 7 bases, J shed 4 bases, and the junction held 4 bases outside the gene matches. The CDR3 has 13 amino acids. CDR3 residues: CASKVAGAETQYF. CDR3 nucleotides: TGTGCCAGCAAGGTAGCGGGGGCAGAGACCCAGTACTTC.